The 5 T cell receptor beta chains given below trace back to one sample, sequenced in a study of shared clonotypes between healthy human individuals. Profiling relied on immunoSEQ multiplex PCR, and the TCRdb table lists in-frame clones only, not all of them. The table has roughly 590,000 clones, roughly 96% seen once. Naive CD8 cells, CD45RO-negative and positively selected for CCR7, excluded terminally differentiated effector memory CD45RA+ cells. The sample comprised naive CD8+ T cells sorted from blood. The receptor set was obtained from a woman aged 25 to 39 in good health.

This clone was counted once. Other DNA sequences in the same sample also yield this CDR3. The J gene is TRBJ1-2, the V gene TRBV27; 7 bases match TRBD1. The junction had 6 bases not matched to a gene; V was cut back by 6 bases and J by 2 bases. Germline loops: CDR1 MNHEY, CDR2 SMNVEV (reference sequence). The CDR3 runs 14 residues. The CDR3 spells CASSPGGANYGYTF. CDR3 DNA sequence: TGTGCCAGCAGCCCAGGGGGGGCAAACTATGGCTACACCTTC.

The rearrangement uses TRBV9 and TRBJ2-5; D uncertain. Between the trimmed V and J ends, which lost 0 bases and 2 bases, there was a span of 8 bases. The CDR3 has 14 amino acids. Germline V gene lookup returns CDR1 SGDLS and CDR2 YYNGEE. The CDR3 bases are TGTGCCAGCAGCGTAGAGGCTATGCAAGAGACCCAGTACTTC. Its translation: CASSVEAMQETQYF.

The chain couples TRBV19 to TRBJ2-7; 7 nucleotides agree with TRBD1. The V segment lost 7 bases and the J segment 2 bases; nucleotides outside the gene matches: 11. Looked up from germline, CDR1 is LNHDA and CDR2 is SQIVND (reference sequence). The CDR3 is made up of 15 amino acids. This chain's CDR3 is CASIGWAGGTYEQYF. Here the CDR3 DNA reads TGTGCCAGTATCGGTTGGGCAGGGGGAACCTACGAGCAGTACTTC.

The rearrangement joins TRBV5-4 to TRBJ1-1; 7 bases fit TRBD1. The V and J ends lost 0 bases and 1 base, in that order; junction bases with no gene match: 3. From germline, CDR1 is SGHNT and CDR2 YYREEE (reference sequence). The CDR3 is made up of 15 amino acids. The CDR3: CASSLEGGANTEAFF. CDR3 coding DNA: TGTGCCAGCAGCTTGGAAGGGGGCGCGAACACTGAAGCTTTCTTT.

The J gene is TRBJ1-1, the V gene TRBV5-1; no reliable D call. Looked up from germline, CDR1 is SGHRS and CDR2 is YFSETQ. Trimming removed 1 base from V and 1 base from J, with 5 bases in between. This CDR3 has 13 amino acids. CDR3 residues: CASSLKGNTEAFF. The CDR3 nucleotides are TGCGCCAGCAGCTTGAAGGGGAACACTGAAGCTTTCTTT.